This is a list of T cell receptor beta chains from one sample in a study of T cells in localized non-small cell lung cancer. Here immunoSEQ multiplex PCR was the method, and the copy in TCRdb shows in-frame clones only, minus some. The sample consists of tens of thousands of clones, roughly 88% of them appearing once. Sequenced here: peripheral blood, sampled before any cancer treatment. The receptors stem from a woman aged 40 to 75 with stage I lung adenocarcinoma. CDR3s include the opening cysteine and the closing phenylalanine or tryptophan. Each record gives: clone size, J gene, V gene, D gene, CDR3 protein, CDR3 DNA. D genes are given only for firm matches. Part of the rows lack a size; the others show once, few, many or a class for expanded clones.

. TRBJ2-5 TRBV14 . CASSPDTSGTQYF TGTGCCAGCAGCCCGGACACGAGCGGGACCCAGTACTTC
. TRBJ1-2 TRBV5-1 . CASSLEGRGARGYTF TGCGCCAGCAGCTTGGAGGGGCGGGGGGCGAGAGGCTACACCTTC
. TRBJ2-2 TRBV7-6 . CASSPRLAGKNTGELFF TGTGCCAGCAGCCCCCGCCTGGCGGGAAAGAACACCGGGGAGCTGTTTTTT
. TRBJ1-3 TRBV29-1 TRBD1 CSVRTGARNTIYF TGCAGCGTGAGGACAGGGGCAAGAAACACCATATATTTC
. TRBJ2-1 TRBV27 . CASGQRLMGGSYNEQFF TGTGCCAGCGGGCAGCGTTTAATGGGTGGCTCCTACAATGAGCAGTTCTTC
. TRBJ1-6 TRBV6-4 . CASREGSYNSPLHF TGTGCCAGCAGAGAAGGGTCCTATAATTCACCCCTCCACTTT
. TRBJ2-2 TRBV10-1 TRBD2 CASSEGLAVTGELFF TGCGCCAGCAGTGAGGGACTAGCGGTCACCGGGGAGCTGTTTTTT
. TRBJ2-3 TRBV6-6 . CASSYSKRASTDTQYF TGTGCCAGCAGTTACTCGAAGAGGGCCTCCACAGATACGCAGTATTTT
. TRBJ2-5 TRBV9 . CASSVGGRGGETQYF TGTGCCAGCAGCGTAGGAGGCAGGGGAGGAGAGACCCAGTACTTC
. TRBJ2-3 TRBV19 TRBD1 CASRNPGQGGDTQYF TGTGCCAGTAGGAATCCGGGACAGGGGGGAGATACGCAGTATTTT
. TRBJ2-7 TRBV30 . CAWNTGEGRHEQYF TGTGCCTGGAACACCGGCGAGGGGAGGCACGAGCAGTACTTC
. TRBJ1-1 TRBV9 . CASSVQHGAEAFF TGTGCCAGCAGCGTGCAGCACGGGGCTGAAGCTTTCTTT
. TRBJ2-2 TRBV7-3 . CASSLTREDTGELFF TGTGCCAGCAGCTTAACCAGGGAGGACACCGGGGAGCTGTTTTTT
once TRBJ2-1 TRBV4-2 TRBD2 CASSQGSGGSLGNEQFF TGTGCCAGCAGCCAAGGTAGCGGGGGGTCCCTCGGGAATGAGCAGTTCTTC
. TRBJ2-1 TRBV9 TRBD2 CASTLAGDLYNEQFF TGTGCCAGCACGCTAGCGGGAGACCTATACAATGAGCAGTTCTTC
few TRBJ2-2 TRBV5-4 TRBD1 CASSLYPGQGRNGELFF TGTGCCAGCAGCTTGTACCCGGGACAGGGCAGGAACGGGGAGCTGTTTTTT
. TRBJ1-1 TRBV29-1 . CSVDRGGTEAFF TGCAGCGTTGACCGGGGGGGCACTGAAGCTTTCTTT
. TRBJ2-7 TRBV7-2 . CASSPNPGTGKDEQYF TGTGCCAGCAGCCCAAACCCCGGGACCGGGAAGGACGAGCAGTACTTC
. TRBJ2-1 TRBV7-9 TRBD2 CASRSGGAAYNEQFF TGTGCCAGCAGGTCCGGGGGGGCCGCCTACAATGAGCAGTTCTTC
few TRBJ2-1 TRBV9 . CASSPRPLAGDYEEQFF TGTGCCAGCAGCCCCCGCCCACTAGCAGGAGATTACGAGGAGCAGTTCTTC
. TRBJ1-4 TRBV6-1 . CASRNMREDEKLFF TGTGCCAGCCGGAATATGAGGGAGGATGAAAAACTGTTTTTT
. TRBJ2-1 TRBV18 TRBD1 CASSPSEAGGSYNEQFF TGTGCCAGCTCACCGTCCGAGGCAGGGGGCTCCTACAATGAGCAGTTCTTC
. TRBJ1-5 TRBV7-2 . CASSPVGGGPQHF TGTGCCAGCAGCCCCGTCGGGGGGGGGCCCCAGCATTTT
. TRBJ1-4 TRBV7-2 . CASSLLDREKLFF TGTGCCAGCAGCTTATTAGACAGGGAAAAACTGTTTTTT
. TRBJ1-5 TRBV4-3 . CASSQELAGGQPQHF TGCGCCAGCAGCCAAGAGTTGGCGGGCGGCCAGCCCCAGCATTTT
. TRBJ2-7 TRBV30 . CAWSVQYGGASTEQYF TGTGCCTGGAGTGTACAATATGGCGGAGCCTCTACGGAGCAGTACTTC
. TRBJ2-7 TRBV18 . CASSLSRGDEQYF TGTGCCAGCTCACTCTCGAGGGGCGACGAGCAGTACTTC
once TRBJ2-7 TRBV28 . CASTSFHEQYF TGTGCCAGCACGAGTTTCCACGAGCAGTACTTC
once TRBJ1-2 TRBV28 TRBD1 CASSLGGGTGGGYTF TGTGCCAGCAGTTTAGGGGGCGGGACAGGGGGCGGCTACACCTTC
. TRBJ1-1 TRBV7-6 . CASSLNLMGANTEAFF TGTGCCAGCAGCTTAAACTTAATGGGAGCGAACACTGAAGCTTTCTTT
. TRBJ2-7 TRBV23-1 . CASGRWSSYEQYF TGCGCCAGCGGCCGCTGGTCCTCCTACGAGCAGTACTTC